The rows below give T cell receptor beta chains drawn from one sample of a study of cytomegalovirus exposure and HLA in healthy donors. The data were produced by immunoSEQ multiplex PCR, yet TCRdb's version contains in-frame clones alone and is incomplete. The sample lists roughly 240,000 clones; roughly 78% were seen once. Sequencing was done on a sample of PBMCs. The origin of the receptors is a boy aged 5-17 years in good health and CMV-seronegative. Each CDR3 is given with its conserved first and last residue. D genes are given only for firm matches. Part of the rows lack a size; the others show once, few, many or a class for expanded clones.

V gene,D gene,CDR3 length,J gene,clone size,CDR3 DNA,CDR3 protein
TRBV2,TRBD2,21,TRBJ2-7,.,TGTGCCAGCGCCGAATGGGGAACCGGGACTAGCGGGCAATCGAGCTCCTACGAGCAGTACTTC,CASAEWGTGTSGQSSSYEQYF
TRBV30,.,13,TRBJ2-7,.,TGTGCCTGGAGTCAGGGTCCTCCTTACGAGCAGTACTTC,CAWSQGPPYEQYF
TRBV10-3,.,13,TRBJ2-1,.,TGTGCCATCAGCGGGGGGCCCAACAATGAGCAGTTCTTC,CAISGGPNNEQFF
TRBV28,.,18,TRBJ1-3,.,TGTGCCAGCAGTTTGTTAACCACGGGGGGTCGGGTGGGAAACACCATATATTTT,CASSLLTTGGRVGNTIYF
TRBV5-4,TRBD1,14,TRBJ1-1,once,TGTGCCAGCAGCCCAGGGGGCGGAGACACTGAAGCTTTCTTT,CASSPGGGDTEAFF
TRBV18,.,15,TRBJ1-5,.,TGTGCCAGCTCACCACCCAGCCAGGGAGGCCAGCCCCAGCATTTT,CASSPPSQGGQPQHF
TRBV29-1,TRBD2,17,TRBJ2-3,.,TGCAGCGTGATGGCGCTGAGCGGGGGGAAGATAACAGATACGCAGTATTTT,CSVMALSGGKITDTQYF
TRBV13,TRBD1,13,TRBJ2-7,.,TGTGCCAGCGGACAGGGACCCCGGGGCGAGCAGTACTTC,CASGQGPRGEQYF
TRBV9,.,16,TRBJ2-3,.,TGTGCCAGCAGCGCCAAGGGGGGGCGGGGCACAGATACGCAGTATTTT,CASSAKGGRGTDTQYF
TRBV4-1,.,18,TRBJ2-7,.,TGCGCCAGCAGTCAGTACGTTTCAGGGGTACCACTCTCCTACGAGCAGTACTTC,CASSQYVSGVPLSYEQYF
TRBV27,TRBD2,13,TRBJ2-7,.,TGTGCCAGCAGTTTTACTAGCGGGAGCGAGCAGTACTTC,CASSFTSGSEQYF
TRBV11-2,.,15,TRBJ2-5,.,TGTGCCAGCAGCGTCAGGCACGTTCTCGCAGAGACCCAGTACTTC,CASSVRHVLAETQYF
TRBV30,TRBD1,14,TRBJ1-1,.,TGTGCCTGGACTCAGGGGGCAACGAACACTGAAGCTTTCTTT,CAWTQGATNTEAFF
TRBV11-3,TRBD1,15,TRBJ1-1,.,TGTGCCAGCAGCCCCCCTGCCAGGGGGGAAACTGAAGCTTTCTTT,CASSPPARGETEAFF